These T cell receptor beta chains were read from a single sample in a study of blood T cell repertoires in COVID-19. Profiled with immunoSEQ multiplex PCR; TCRdb holds only in-frame clones, not every one. Counted here are about 480,000 clones, about nine tenths occurring once; the ten biggest clones make up roughly 13%. Sequencing was carried out using peripheral blood. The receptors originated from a woman aged 50 to 60 with COVID-19, enrolled during active disease. Each CDR3 is given with its conserved first and last residue. D genes are given only for firm matches. Not all rows give a size; the values are once, few, many and, for expanded clones, a class.

TRBV29-1,TRBJ1-3,TRBD1,.,TGCAGCGTCCGAGCTCAACAGGGGTTCTCTGGAAACACCATATATTTT,CSVRAQQGFSGNTIYF
TRBV11-3,TRBJ2-1,.,.,TGTGCCAGCAGCTTTAACTTCTACAATGAGCAGTTCTTC,CASSFNFYNEQFF
TRBV5-6,TRBJ1-1,TRBD1,.,TGTGCCAGCAGCTTGGGTCCGGGACAGGGGTACACTGAAGCTTTCTTT,CASSLGPGQGYTEAFF
TRBV4-1,TRBJ2-3,.,.,TGCGCCAGCAGCCAAGAAAGCGGAAAAGATACGCAGTATTTT,CASSQESGKDTQYF
TRBV4-1,TRBJ1-2,.,.,TGCGCCAGCAGCCTTCACGGTTTGACATTTTTC,CASSLHGLTFF
TRBV5-6,TRBJ2-6,.,.,TGTGCCAGCAGCCCTCCGGGACCGCGGGGTTCTGGGGCCAACGTCCTGACTTTC,CASSPPGPRGSGANVLTF
TRBV19,TRBJ1-2,.,.,TGTGCCAGTAGTTACAGTTATGGCTACACCTTC,CASSYSYGYTF
TRBV28,TRBJ1-3,.,.,TGTGCCACCAACCGGGGCTCTGGAAACACCATATATTTT,CATNRGSGNTIYF
TRBV19,TRBJ1-2,.,few,TGTGCCAGTAAGTTCGGCCAGACTAGCTATGGCTACACCTTC,CASKFGQTSYGYTF
TRBV6-6,TRBJ1-5,TRBD1,once,TGTGCCAGCAGTTACCCCGCCGGACAGGACGCTCAGCCCCAGCATTTT,CASSYPAGQDAQPQHF
TRBV7-2,TRBJ2-1,.,.,TGTGCCAGCAGCTTAGTAGTCTCCAATGAGCAGTTCTTC,CASSLVVSNEQFF
TRBV2,TRBJ1-4,.,.,TGTGCCAGTAGACAGGACATCACAACTAATGAAAAACTGTTTTTT,CASRQDITTNEKLFF
TRBV5-1,TRBJ1-1,.,.,TGCGCCAGCAGCTTGGAGGCGCCAGGGAGGGGCACTGAAGCTTTCTTT,CASSLEAPGRGTEAFF
TRBV28,TRBJ1-6,.,.,TGTGCCAGCAGACCACTCTCGATAATTAGCTCCTATAATTCACCCCTCCACTTT,CASRPLSIISSYNSPLHF
TRBV4-1,TRBJ1-1,.,.,TGCGCCAGCAGCCAAGAGACCCAGGGGCTGGTGAACACTGAAGCTTTCTTT,CASSQETQGLVNTEAFF
TRBV6-2/TRBV6-3,TRBJ2-5,TRBD1,.,TGTGCCAGCAGTTGGGGGGACAGGGGAATGGAGACCCAGTACTTC,CASSWGDRGMETQYF
TRBV18,TRBJ1-1,.,.,TGTGCCAGCTCACCACCTATAGGGGGCACTGAAGCTTTCTTT,CASSPPIGGTEAFF
TRBV19,TRBJ1-5,.,.,TGTGCCAGTAGTATGCGGGACCGCAATCAGCCCCAGCATTTT,CASSMRDRNQPQHF
TRBV7-9,TRBJ2-7,.,.,TGTGCCAGCAGCCCCAGCTCCTACGAGCAGTACTTC,CASSPSSYEQYF
TRBV4-2,TRBJ2-3,TRBD2,.,TGTGCCAGCAGCCTCAGCGGGGGGGTGGATACGCAGTATTTT,CASSLSGGVDTQYF
TRBV28,TRBJ1-2,.,.,TGTGCCAGCAGTTCGCGTACCTATGGCTACACCTTC,CASSSRTYGYTF
TRBV2,TRBJ1-5,.,once,TGTGCCAGCAGTGAAAGGGGGGGGTATAGCAATCAGCCCCAGCATTTT,CASSERGGYSNQPQHF
TRBV19,TRBJ1-2,TRBD1,.,TGTGCCAGTAGTATGGGGGACAGAGACTACTATGGCTACACCTTC,CASSMGDRDYYGYTF
TRBV6-2/TRBV6-3,TRBJ2-7,.,.,TGTGCCAGCAGTTCCCCGCTGGGGGACTCAGAGCAGTACTTC,CASSSPLGDSEQYF
TRBV5-1,TRBJ1-5,TRBD1,.,TGCGCCAGCAGCTTGGGACAGGGGGATCAGCCCCAGCATTTT,CASSLGQGDQPQHF
TRBV20-1,TRBJ2-5,.,.,TGCAGTGCTAGTCCCGGGGGAGTGACCCAGTACTTC,CSASPGGVTQYF
TRBV12-5,TRBJ1-2,TRBD1,once,TGTGCTAGTGGTTTGGTACAGACAGGGGATGGCTACACCTTC,CASGLVQTGDGYTF
TRBV7-8,TRBJ2-7,TRBD1,few,TGTGCCAGCAGCCTCCTATTCAGGGACAGGGTCTCGGAGCAGTACTTC,CASSLLFRDRVSEQYF
TRBV19,TRBJ2-7,.,.,TGTGCCAGTAGTATCCGACGGGTCCCCGGAACGTACGAGCAGTACTTC,CASSIRRVPGTYEQYF
TRBV29-1,TRBJ1-4,.,.,TGCAGCGGCTCGACACAGACTAATGAAAAACTGTTTTTT,CSGSTQTNEKLFF
TRBV14,TRBJ2-5,TRBD1,.,TGTGCCAGCAGCCAAGAATACAGGGGGGAGGAGACCCAGTACTTC,CASSQEYRGEETQYF
TRBV30,TRBJ1-4,TRBD1,.,TGTGCCCTAGGGGGCGCGGATGAAAAACTGTTTTTT,CALGGADEKLFF
TRBV6-2/TRBV6-3,TRBJ1-5,.,.,TGTGCCAGCAGTTACTCACTGATGGGGGCTCTCGTCGGCAATCAGCCCCAGCATTTT,CASSYSLMGALVGNQPQHF
TRBV15,TRBJ1-2,TRBD1,.,TGTGCCACCAGCAGAGACAGGGGGAACTATGGCTACACCTTC,CATSRDRGNYGYTF
TRBV3-1/TRBV3-2,TRBJ2-5,.,once,TGTGCCAGCAGCCTCCCGGTGGGGGGACAAGAGACCCAGTACTTC,CASSLPVGGQETQYF
TRBV5-1,TRBJ1-5,.,few,TGCGCCAGCAGCTTGCTTAGGGGCGAGCCCCAGCATTTT,CASSLLRGEPQHF
TRBV24-1,TRBJ2-7,TRBD2,.,TGTGCCACCAGCGGGGGGGGACAACTCTACGAGCAGTACTTC,CATSGGGQLYEQYF
TRBV11-1,TRBJ1-2,.,once,TGTGCCAGCAGCCCTGACAGGAATGGCTACACCTTC,CASSPDRNGYTF
TRBV5-1,TRBJ2-7,.,once,TGCGCCAGCAGCTACAATAATCAGGGCTACGAGCAGTACTTC,CASSYNNQGYEQYF
TRBV5-1,TRBJ2-7,TRBD2,.,TGCGCCAGCAGCGTCGGACTAGCGGGGACCTACGAGCAGTACTTC,CASSVGLAGTYEQYF
TRBV5-5,TRBJ1-4,.,.,TGTGCCAGCAGCCGCGGGGGGGCCCTTGAAAAACTGTTTTTT,CASSRGGALEKLFF
TRBV4-1,TRBJ2-3,TRBD2,once,TGCGCCAGCAGCCAAGCTCCGACTAGCGTAGGGCGGCAGTATTTT,CASSQAPTSVGRQYF
TRBV5-1,TRBJ2-7,TRBD1,.,TGCGCCAGCAGCTTCGGGACAGAGTCCTACGAGCAGTACTTC,CASSFGTESYEQYF
TRBV18,TRBJ2-3,.,.,TGTGCCAGCTCGGGACTTTCCGGAACAGATACGCAGTATTTT,CASSGLSGTDTQYF
TRBV6-5,TRBJ1-1,.,.,TGTGCCAGCACCCTAGATCACTCAGAAGCTTTCTTT,CASTLDHSEAFF
TRBV24-1,TRBJ2-1,.,.,TGTGCCACCAGTGACCCTACAGGGATCGGCAATGAGCAGTTCTTC,CATSDPTGIGNEQFF